This T cell receptor (beta chain) was recorded in a study of blood T cell repertoires in COVID-19. Study-wide context: Specimens from acute and convalescent COVID-19 originated in the United States, Italy and Spain.

Repertoires were generated with immunoSEQ multiplex PCR, while TCRdb's copy carries only in-frame clones and drops some. The sample lists 300,000 to 400,000 clones; roughly 91% were seen once. This TCR was recovered from a woman aged 18-29 years who had recovered from COVID-19. Sequencing was performed on PBMCs or T cells enriched from blood (not recorded which).

As DNA, the CDR3 is TGTGCCAGCAGTCGAGAACAGGGAAGCCGCGAGCAGTACTTC. Translation: CASSREQGSREQYF. The chain joins TRBV6-5 to TRBJ2-7, with D possibly being TRBD1 (6 bases). This CDR3 contains 14 residues. Germline V gene lookup returns CDR1 MNHEY and CDR2 SVGAGI. Trimming removed 5 bases from V and 6 bases from J, with 17 bases in between.